Listed here are 3 T cell receptor beta chains from one sample, sequenced in a study of Tregs in tolerant kidney transplant recipients. Sequencing was performed with immunoSEQ multiplex PCR; in TCRdb, only in-frame clones are kept and a portion is missing. The listing contains 15,000 or so clones. Related graft donors supplied nonmyeloablative bone marrow transplants, and mixed chimerism was transient. The source was CD8+ T cells from blood (PBMCs), collected 6 months after the transplant. The receptors stem from a human patient who received a combined kidney and bone marrow transplant. A share of the T cells may be of graft donor origin.

About this clone: The observed sequence ends 3 residues before the CDR3 terminus, with the missing tail filled in from the germline J gene. V and J are TRBV4-1 and TRBJ1-5; D gene ambiguous. This CDR3 is built from 13 residues. Germline V gene lookup returns CDR1 MGHRA and CDR2 YSYEKL. V was clipped by 3 bases and J by 0 bases, with 3 bases between them. CDR3 sequence reads: CASSHGSNQPQHF. Partial CDR3 DNA: TGCGCCAGCAGCCACGGTAGCAATCAGCCC.

Turning to this clone: Read sequence stops 3 residues before the CDR3 end, and the germline J gene provides the missing end. This chain uses TRBV12-5 with TRBJ2-2; TRBD1 agrees at 9 bases. This CDR3 contains 16 residues. Germline V gene data show CDR1 as LGHNT and CDR2 as FRNRAP. V lost 2 bases, J lost 1 base, and 2 bases stayed unmatched. CDR3 protein: CASGLYRGRNTGELFF. The CDR3 bases that were read are TGTGCTAGTGGTTTGTACAGGGGGCGGAACACCGGGGAG.

Notes on this clone: The read stops 3 residues short of the end of the CDR3; the missing end is completed from the germline J gene. The rearrangement joins TRBV29-1 to TRBJ1-2, with 8 bases aligning to TRBD1. This CDR3 comprises 13 residues. Germline CDR1 is SQVTM and CDR2 is ANQGSEA. Losses at the gene ends were 7 bases for V and 2 bases for J; bases not matched to a gene: 6. The DNA read from the CDR3 is TGCAGCGGGAAGGCAGGGGGCAACTATGGC. This gives the protein CSGKAGGNYG. The CDR3 in its entirety is CSGKAGGNYGYTF. Filled out from reference TRBV29-1 and TRBJ1-2, the complete variable domain reads SAVISQKPSRDICQRGTSLTIQCQVDSQVTMMFWYRQQPGQSLTLIATANQGSEATYESGFVIDKFPISRPNLTFSTLTVSNMSPEDSSIYLCSGKAGGNYGYTFGSGTRLTVV.